This TCR beta chain originates from a study of shared clonotypes between healthy human individuals. CDR3 length equals 15 residues. V lost 6 bases, J lost 0 bases, and 15 bases lay in between. Germline CDR1 and CDR2: MDHEN and SYDVKM. CD45RO-negative, CCR7-positively selected cells formed the naive CD8 fraction, excluding terminally differentiated effector memory CD45RA+ cells. HIV-negative, healthy adults without recent acute infections or vaccinations were the donors. Sequencing used immunoSEQ multiplex PCR; TCRdb keeps in-frame clones, though not all of them. Of around 1.9 million clones listed, around 93% are singletons.

The origin of this receptor is a man aged 18 to 29 in good health. Some clones in this sample may be carry-over from other donors' samples. What was sequenced was naive CD8+ T cells from PBMCs. The chain recombines TRBV28 with TRBJ2-7; D call uncertain. In nucleotides, the CDR3 is TGTGCCAGCAGGGTCGGGCAGCGACCCTCCTACGAGCAGTACTTC. Translating it yields CASRVGQRPSYEQYF.